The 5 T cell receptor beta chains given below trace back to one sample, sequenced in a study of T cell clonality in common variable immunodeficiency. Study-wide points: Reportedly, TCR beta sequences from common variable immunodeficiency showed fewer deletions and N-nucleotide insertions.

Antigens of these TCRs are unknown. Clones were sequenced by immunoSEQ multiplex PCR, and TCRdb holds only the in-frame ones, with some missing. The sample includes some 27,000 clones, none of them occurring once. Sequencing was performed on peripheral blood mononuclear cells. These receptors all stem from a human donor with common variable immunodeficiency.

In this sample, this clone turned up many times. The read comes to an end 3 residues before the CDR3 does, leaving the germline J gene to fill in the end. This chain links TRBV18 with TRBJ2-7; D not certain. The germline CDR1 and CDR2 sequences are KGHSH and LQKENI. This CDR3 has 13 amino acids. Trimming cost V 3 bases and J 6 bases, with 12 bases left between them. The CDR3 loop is CASSPPTISEQYF. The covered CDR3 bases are TGTGCCAGCTCACCCCCTACGATCTCCGAG.

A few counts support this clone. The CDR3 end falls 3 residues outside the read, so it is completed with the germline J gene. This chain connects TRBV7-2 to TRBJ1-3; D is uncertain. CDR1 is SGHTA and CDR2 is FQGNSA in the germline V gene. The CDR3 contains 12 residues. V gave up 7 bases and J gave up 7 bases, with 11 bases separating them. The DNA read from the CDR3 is TGTGCCAGCAACCTACTAGGGAACACC. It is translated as CASNLLGNT. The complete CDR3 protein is CASNLLGNTIYF.

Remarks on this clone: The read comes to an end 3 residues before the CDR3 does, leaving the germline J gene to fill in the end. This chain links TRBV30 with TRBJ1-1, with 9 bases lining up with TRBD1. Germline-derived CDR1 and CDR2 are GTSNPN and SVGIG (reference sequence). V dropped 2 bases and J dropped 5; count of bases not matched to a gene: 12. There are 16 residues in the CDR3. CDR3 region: CAWSKPSTGGLTEAFF. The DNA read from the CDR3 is TGTGCCTGGAGTAAACCTTCTACAGGGGGCTTAACTGAA.

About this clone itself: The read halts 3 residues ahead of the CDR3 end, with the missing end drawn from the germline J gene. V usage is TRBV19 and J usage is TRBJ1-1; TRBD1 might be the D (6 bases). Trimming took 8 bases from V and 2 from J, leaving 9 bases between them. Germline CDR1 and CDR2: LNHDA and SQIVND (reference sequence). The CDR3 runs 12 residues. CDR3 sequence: CASSDRNTEAFF. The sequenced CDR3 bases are TGTGCCAGTTCGGACAGAAACACTGAA.

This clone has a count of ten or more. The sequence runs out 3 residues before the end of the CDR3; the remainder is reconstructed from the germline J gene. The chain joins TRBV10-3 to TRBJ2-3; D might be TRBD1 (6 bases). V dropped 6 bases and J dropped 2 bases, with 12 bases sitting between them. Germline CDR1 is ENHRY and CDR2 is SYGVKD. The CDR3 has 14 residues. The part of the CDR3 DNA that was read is TGTGCCATCAGAGAACAGGGTCCCACAGATACG. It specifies CAIREQGPTDT. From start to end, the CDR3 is CAIREQGPTDTQYF.